The present T cell receptor (beta chain) was sequenced within a study of blood T cell repertoires in COVID-19. Study overall: The study drew acute and convalescent COVID-19 samples from the United States, Italy and Spain. In each case, the material was cDNA or gDNA derived from T cells, B-cell-depleted T cells, or PBMCs.

Per the authors' pipeline: Counts of nucleated cells, estimated from reference gene primer amplification, were obtained. Clones were read by immunoSEQ multiplex PCR, and TCRdb kept only the in-frame ones, dropping some. The V and J calls and the clone size are those of that table, but D and trimming were determined from the DNA. The data contain a few hundred thousand clones, around nine tenths of them seen just once; the ten biggest clones take up around 0.84%. Germline V gene lookup returns CDR1 MGHRA and CDR2 YSYEKL. The V end was cut by 1 base, the J end by 5 bases, with 8 bases between. The CDR3 runs 13 residues.

This TCR derives from a man aged 25-45 years with acute or convalescent COVID-19. This chain joins TRBV4-1 and TRBJ2-5; the D is unclear. The sequencing sample was made of peripheral blood. DNA of the CDR3: TGCGCCAGCAGCCAAGGGCCGCTGGAGACCCAGTACTTC. Its protein is CASSQGPLETQYF.